This paragraph reports one T cell receptor beta chain. What it recognizes is unknown. This entry is derived from a study of shared clonotypes between healthy human individuals. Study conclusions and caveats: The genetic and exposure-history diversity represented was limited by few donors.

After removal of 2 bases from V and 3 bases from J, the junction contained 3 bases not matched to a gene. This CDR3 has 14 amino acids. Germline V gene sequence: CDR1 KGHSH, CDR2 LQKENI. Each unsorted PBMC replicate got 300 ng genomic DNA, tens of thousands of genomes. This table comes from immunoSEQ multiplex PCR, and its TCRdb copy is limited to in-frame clones, with some not included. The sample lists 490,000 or so clones; 70% to 80% were seen once. Each unsorted sample relied on about 90 million PBMCs as its source of genomic DNA. This receptor was obtained from a woman between 40 and 55 years old in good health. Some clones in this sample may be carry-over from other donors' samples. The sequenced material came from PBMCs. This rearrangement joins TRBV18 to TRBJ1-1; 7 bases are shared with TRBD1. The CDR3: CASSPRQGDTEAFF. The CDR3 DNA reads as TGTGCCAGCTCACCAAGGCAGGGGGACACTGAAGCTTTCTTT.